The text below deals with one T cell receptor beta chain. Its matching antigen is unknown. The treatment was: oral pan-JAK inhibitor, 5-10 mg twice daily. It was from alopecia areata patients that lesional scalp punch biopsies and peripheral blood were collected. The data originate from a study of CD8+ T cells in alopecia areata. Sequencing templates came from extracted RNA that was reverse transcribed into cDNA. Sequencing used immunoSEQ multiplex PCR; TCRdb keeps in-frame clones, though not all of them. The data contain some 200,000 clones, more than 55% of them seen just once; the ten biggest clones take up approximately 3.4%. Overall study findings and caveats: Both scalp clonality and the expanded CD8+ clones among the top 100 showed a significant decrease with tofacitinib.

This receptor was obtained from a human donor with alopecia areata. The material sequenced was CD4+ T cells sorted from blood, taken at week 4, from a patient treated with tofacitinib.

The CDR3 nucleotides read TGCAGCGTTCAAACAGGGAGCACTGAAGCTTTCTTT. Protein product: CSVQTGSTEAFF. The rearrangement joins TRBV29-1 to TRBJ1-1; D perhaps matches TRBD1 (6 bases). Trimming took off 5 bases at V and 4 bases at J, with 11 bases between the two ends. This CDR3 is 12 amino acids long. Germline V gives CDR1 SQVTM, CDR2 ANQGSEA.